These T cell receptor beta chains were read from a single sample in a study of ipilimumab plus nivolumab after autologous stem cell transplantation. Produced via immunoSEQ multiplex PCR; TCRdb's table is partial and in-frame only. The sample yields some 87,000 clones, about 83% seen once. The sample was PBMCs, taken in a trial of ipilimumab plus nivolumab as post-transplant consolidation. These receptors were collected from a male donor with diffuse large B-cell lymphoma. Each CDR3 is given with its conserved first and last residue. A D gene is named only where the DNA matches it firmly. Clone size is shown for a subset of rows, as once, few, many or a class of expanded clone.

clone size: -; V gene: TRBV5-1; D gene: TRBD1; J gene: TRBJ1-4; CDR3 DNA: TGCGCCAGCAGCGCCACAGGGGCAACTAATGAAAAACTGTTTTTT; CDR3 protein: CASSATGATNEKLFF
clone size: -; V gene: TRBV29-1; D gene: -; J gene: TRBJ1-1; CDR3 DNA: TGCAGCGTCCTGAACGGGGAGAACACTGAAGCTTTCTTT; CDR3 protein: CSVLNGENTEAFF
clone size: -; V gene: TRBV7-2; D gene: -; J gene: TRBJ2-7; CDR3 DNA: TGTGCCAGCAGCTTAGCGCCTAGGGCCTACGAGCAGTACTTC; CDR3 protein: CASSLAPRAYEQYF
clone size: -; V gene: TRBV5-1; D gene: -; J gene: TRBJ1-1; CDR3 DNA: TGCGCCAGCGGAGACACCGGTTCGAACACTGAAGCTTTCTTT; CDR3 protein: CASGDTGSNTEAFF
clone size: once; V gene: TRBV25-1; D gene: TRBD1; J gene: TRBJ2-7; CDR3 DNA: TGTGCCAGCAGTGAATCCGGGACAGGCACCCACGAGCAGTACTTC; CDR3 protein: CASSESGTGTHEQYF
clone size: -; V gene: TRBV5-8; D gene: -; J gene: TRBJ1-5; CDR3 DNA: TGTGCCAGCAGCTCCAGGGGAAGTCAGCCCCAGCATTTT; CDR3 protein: CASSSRGSQPQHF
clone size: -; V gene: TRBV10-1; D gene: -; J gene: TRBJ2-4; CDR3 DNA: TGCGCCAGCAGTGTACAGGGTATAGCCCCCAAAAACATTCAGTACTTC; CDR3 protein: CASSVQGIAPKNIQYF
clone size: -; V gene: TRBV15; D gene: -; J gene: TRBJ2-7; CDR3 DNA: TGTGCCACCAGCAGAGATCAATTATTTGACGGGTCGTTGTTGGTGCAGTACTTC; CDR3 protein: CATSRDQLFDGSLLVQYF
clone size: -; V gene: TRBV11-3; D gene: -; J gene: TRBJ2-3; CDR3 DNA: TGTGCCAGCAGCTCAGTAATGGAAACAGATACGCAGTATTTT; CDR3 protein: CASSSVMETDTQYF
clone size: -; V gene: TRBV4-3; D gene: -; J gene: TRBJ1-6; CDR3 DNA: TGCGCCAGCAGCCAAGAGGGGATCGGTGGTTCACCCCTCCACTTT; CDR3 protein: CASSQEGIGGSPLHF
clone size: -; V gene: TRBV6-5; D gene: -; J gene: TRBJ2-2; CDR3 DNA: TGTGCCAGCAGTTACAGGGGAGGATTCACCGGGGAGCTGTTTTTT; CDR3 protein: CASSYRGGFTGELFF
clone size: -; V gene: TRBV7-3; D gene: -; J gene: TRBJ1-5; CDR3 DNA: TGTGCCAGCAGCCGGGGTAGCAATCAGCCCCAGCATTTT; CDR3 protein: CASSRGSNQPQHF
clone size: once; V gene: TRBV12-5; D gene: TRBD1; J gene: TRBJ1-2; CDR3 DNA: TGTGCTAGTGGTTTGGTTGGGGACAGGGAAAGTTTAGTGTACGGCTACACCTTC; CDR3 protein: CASGLVGDRESLVYGYTF
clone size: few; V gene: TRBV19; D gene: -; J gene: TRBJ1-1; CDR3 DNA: TGTGCCAGTAGTATACCGGGGGAGGCTGAAGCTTTCTTT; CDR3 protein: CASSIPGEAEAFF
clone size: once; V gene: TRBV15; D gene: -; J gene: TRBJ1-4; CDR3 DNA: TGTGCCACCAGCAGAGTTTCCCTGGGCCTACTTGGCGGAAAACTGTTTTTT; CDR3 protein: CATSRVSLGLLGGKLFF
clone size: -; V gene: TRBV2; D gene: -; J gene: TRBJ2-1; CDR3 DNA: TGTGCCAGCAAGGGTCGGACTTACAATGAGCAGTTCTTC; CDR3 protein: CASKGRTYNEQFF
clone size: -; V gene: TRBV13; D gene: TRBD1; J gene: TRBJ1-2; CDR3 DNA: TGTGCCAGCAGCTTAAGGTCGGCAGGGGGCAATGGCTACACCTTC; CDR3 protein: CASSLRSAGGNGYTF
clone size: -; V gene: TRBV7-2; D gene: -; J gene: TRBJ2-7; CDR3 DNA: TGTGCCAGCAGCTTCGACCTAACCGACTACTCCAAAGCCTACGAGCAGTACTTC; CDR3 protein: CASSFDLTDYSKAYEQYF
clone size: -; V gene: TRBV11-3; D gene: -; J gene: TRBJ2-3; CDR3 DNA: TGTGCCAGCAGCTCCAGGGCAGGGGGGACCACAGATACGCAGTATTTT; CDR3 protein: CASSSRAGGTTDTQYF
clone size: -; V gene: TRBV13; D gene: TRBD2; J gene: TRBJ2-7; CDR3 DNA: TGTGCCAGCAGCTTAAGACTAGCGGGGGACCCCTACGAGCAGTACTTC; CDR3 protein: CASSLRLAGDPYEQYF
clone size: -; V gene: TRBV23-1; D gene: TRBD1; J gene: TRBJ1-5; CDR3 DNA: TGCGCCAGCAGTCAATTGGGGACAGGGGTTAGCAATCAGCCCCAGCATTTT; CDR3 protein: CASSQLGTGVSNQPQHF
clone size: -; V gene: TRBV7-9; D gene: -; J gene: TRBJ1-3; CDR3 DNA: TGTGCCAGCAGCAACCCGGGACTCCTGTCCCGAAACACCATATATTTT; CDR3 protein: CASSNPGLLSRNTIYF
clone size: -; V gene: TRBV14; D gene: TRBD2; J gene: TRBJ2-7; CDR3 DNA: TGTGCCAGCAGCCCCCGCGGGGGCGAGCAGTACTTC; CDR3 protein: CASSPRGGEQYF
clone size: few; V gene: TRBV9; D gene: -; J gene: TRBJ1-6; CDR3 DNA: TGTGCCAGCAGCGTAGGCACAGGCGTACAGGATTCACCCCTCCACTTT; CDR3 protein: CASSVGTGVQDSPLHF
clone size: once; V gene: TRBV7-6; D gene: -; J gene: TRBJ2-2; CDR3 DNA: TGTGCCAGCAGCAAGACCTCGCGGCTGAACACCGGGGAGCTGTTTTTT; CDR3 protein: CASSKTSRLNTGELFF
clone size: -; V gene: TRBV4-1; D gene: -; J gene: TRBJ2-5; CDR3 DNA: TGCGCCAGCAGCCAAGAACGTGGGACTTCACAAGAGACCCAGTACTTC; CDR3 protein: CASSQERGTSQETQYF
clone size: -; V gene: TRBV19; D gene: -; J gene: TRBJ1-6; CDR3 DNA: TGTGCCAGTAGTATAGCGGCGGAACTGAACTCACCCCTCCACTTT; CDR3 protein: CASSIAAELNSPLHF
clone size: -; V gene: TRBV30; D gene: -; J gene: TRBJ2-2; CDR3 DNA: TGTGCCTGGAGTGGGAGATCTTTATTCACCGGGGAGCTGTTTTTT; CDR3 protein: CAWSGRSLFTGELFF
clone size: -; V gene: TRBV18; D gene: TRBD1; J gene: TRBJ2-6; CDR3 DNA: TGTGCCAGCTCTCCCCCCGGGACAGGGTACGGGGCCAACGTCCTGACTTTC; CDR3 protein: CASSPPGTGYGANVLTF
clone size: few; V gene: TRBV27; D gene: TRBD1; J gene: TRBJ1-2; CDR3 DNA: TGTGCCTCAGCCGGGACAGGGCATTATGGCTACACCTTC; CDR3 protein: CASAGTGHYGYTF
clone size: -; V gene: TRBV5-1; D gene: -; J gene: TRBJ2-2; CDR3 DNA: TGCGCCAGCAGCTTGGCCCCGACACCCGACACCGGGGAGCTGTTTTTT; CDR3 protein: CASSLAPTPDTGELFF
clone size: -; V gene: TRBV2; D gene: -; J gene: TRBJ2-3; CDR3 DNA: TGTGCCAGCAGGGCAACTAGCACAGATACGCAGTATTTT; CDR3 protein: CASRATSTDTQYF
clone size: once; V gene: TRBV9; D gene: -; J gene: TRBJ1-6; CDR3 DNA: TGTGCCAGCAGCGTAGGGCTGGGCCCAAATTCACCCCTCCACTTT; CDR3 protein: CASSVGLGPNSPLHF
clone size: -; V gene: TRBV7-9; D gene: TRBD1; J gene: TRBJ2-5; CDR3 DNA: TGTGCCAGCAGCCCAACCGGGACAGAGCAAGAGACCCAGTACTTC; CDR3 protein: CASSPTGTEQETQYF
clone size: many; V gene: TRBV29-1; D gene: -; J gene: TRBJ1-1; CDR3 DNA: TGCAGCGTTGACGGAGGGACTGAAGCTTTCTTT; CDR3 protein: CSVDGGTEAFF
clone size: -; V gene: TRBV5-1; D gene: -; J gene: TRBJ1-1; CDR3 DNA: TGCGCCAGCAGCTCCTCCCCGGGCAACACTGAAGCTTTCTTT; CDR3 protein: CASSSSPGNTEAFF
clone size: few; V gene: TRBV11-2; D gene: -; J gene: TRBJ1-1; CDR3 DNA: TGTGCCAGCAGCTTAGAGATGGTAGGCACTGAAGCTTTCTTT; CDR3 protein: CASSLEMVGTEAFF
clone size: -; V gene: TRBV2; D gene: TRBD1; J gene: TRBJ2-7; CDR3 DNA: TGTGCCAGCAGTAGGGGGACAGCCTCCTACGAGCAGTACTTC; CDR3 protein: CASSRGTASYEQYF
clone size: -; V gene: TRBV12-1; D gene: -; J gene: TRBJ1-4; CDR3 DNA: TGTGCCAGCAGCTCGTTCGGGGGGACGGCCACAACTGCAACTAATGAAAAACTGTTTTTT; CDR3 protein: CASSSFGGTATTATNEKLFF
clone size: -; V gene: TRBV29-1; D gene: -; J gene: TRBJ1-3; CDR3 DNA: TGCAGCGTTAGAACAGCAGGCGGAAACACCATATATTTT; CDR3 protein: CSVRTAGGNTIYF
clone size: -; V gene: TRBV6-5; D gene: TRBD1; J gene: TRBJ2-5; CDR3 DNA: TGTGCCAGCAGTGACAGGGGGATGGAGACCCAGTACTTC; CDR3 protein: CASSDRGMETQYF
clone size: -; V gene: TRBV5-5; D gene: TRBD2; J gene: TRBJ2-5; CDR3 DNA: TGTGCCAGCAGCACAAGAAGAAGGACGGGGAGGGAAGAGACCCAGTACTTC; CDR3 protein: CASSTRRRTGREETQYF
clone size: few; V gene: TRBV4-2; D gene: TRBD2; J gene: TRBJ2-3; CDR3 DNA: TGTGCCAGCAGCCCTACTAGCGGCGGTGGAGATACGCAGTATTTT; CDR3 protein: CASSPTSGGGDTQYF
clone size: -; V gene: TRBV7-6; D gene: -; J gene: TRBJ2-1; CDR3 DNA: TGTGCCAGCAGCTTAGCGTGGAGGGGAGCCTACAATGAGCAGTTCTTC; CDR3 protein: CASSLAWRGAYNEQFF
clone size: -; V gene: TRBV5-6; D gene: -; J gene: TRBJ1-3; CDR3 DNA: TGTGCCAGCAGCTTCGCAGGTCCGCTAAACACCATATATTTT; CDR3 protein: CASSFAGPLNTIYF
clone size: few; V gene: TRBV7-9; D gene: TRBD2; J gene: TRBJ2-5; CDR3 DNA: TGTGCCAGCAGCTTCAGCGGGGCCCAAGAGACCCAGTACTTC; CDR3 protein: CASSFSGAQETQYF
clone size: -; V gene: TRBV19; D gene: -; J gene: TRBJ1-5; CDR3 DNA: TGTGCCAGTAGAGGGAGGGAGGAGCCCCAGCATTTT; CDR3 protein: CASRGREEPQHF
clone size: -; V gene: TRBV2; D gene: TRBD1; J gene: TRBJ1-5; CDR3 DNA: TGTGCCAGCAGTGGGACAGGGGGCGCGGGTAGCAATCAGCCCCAGCATTTT; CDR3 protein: CASSGTGGAGSNQPQHF
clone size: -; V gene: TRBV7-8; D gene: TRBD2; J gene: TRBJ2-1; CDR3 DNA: TGTGCCAGCAGCCAACTGAGCGGGGGGTACAATGAGCAGTTCTTC; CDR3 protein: CASSQLSGGYNEQFF
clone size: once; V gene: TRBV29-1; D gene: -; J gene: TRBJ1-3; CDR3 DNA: TGCAGCGTGGCCGGGTCCTATGGGGGAAACACCATATATTTT; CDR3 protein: CSVAGSYGGNTIYF